Below are 5 T cell receptor beta chains sequenced from a single sample in a study of shared clonotypes between healthy human individuals. Only in-frame clones appear in the TCRdb table, and some are missing; sequencing was by immunoSEQ multiplex PCR. This sample has under 600,000 clones, with approximately 79% found just once. Sequenced input: PBMCs. The receptor set was obtained from a woman between 35 and 50 years old in good health. Some clones in this sample may be carry-over from other donors' samples.

The chain couples TRBV30 to TRBJ1-4; D gene uncertain. This CDR3 is built from 12 residues. Germline loops: CDR1 GTSNPN, CDR2 SVGIG (reference sequence). The V end was cut by 1 base, the J end by 7 bases, with 7 bases between. Written as DNA, the CDR3 is TGTGCCTGGAGTGATACGGGTGAAAAACTGTTTTTT. This translates into CAWSDTGEKLFF.

The rearrangement uses TRBV4-1 and TRBJ1-2; D remains ambiguous. The CDR3 contains 15 residues. Trimming left V 0 bases short and J 3 bases short, with 11 bases between. Germline V gene data show CDR1 as MGHRA and CDR2 as YSYEKL. The chain's CDR3 is CASSQEWGWDYGYTF. CDR3 DNA sequence: TGCGCCAGCAGCCAAGAATGGGGATGGGACTATGGCTACACCTTC.

This chain's CDR3 is CASSLTGSADTQYF. The CDR3 nucleotides read TGTGCCAGCAGTTTAACAGGGTCTGCAGATACGCAGTATTTT. The gene calls are TRBV28 and TRBJ2-3; D may be TRBD1 (6 bases). The germline gives CDR1 MDHEN, CDR2 SYDVKM. The CDR3 covers 14 residues. Trimming stripped 2 bases from V and 4 bases from J, with 10 bases between.

The genes are TRBV29-1 and TRBJ2-3; a possible D gene is TRBD1 (6 bases). V lost 6 bases and J 3 bases, leaving 16 bases between the germline ends. From germline, CDR1 is SQVTM and CDR2 ANQGSEA. The CDR3 extends over 14 amino acids. The CDR3 DNA follows: TGCAGCGTCTACCCCCAGGGGATAACAGATACGCAGTATTTT. Translated: CSVYPQGITDTQYF.

Here the CDR3 DNA reads TGTGCCAGTCCGGGGCCGTCTGGAAACACCATATATTTT. The encoded protein is CASPGPSGNTIYF. This chain links TRBV19 with TRBJ1-3; D might be TRBD1 (5 bases). Deletions cut 8 bases from V and 1 base from J, with 9 bases between. CDR1 and CDR2 from the germline V gene are LNHDA and SQIVND (reference sequence). The CDR3 has 13 residues.